A single sample gave rise to the 29 T cell receptor beta chains below, sequenced in a study of identical twins. TCRdb re-called the 5' RACE reads through MiXCR, storing one row per CDR3 protein. The data contain some 440,000 distinct CDR3 sequences, approximately 24% of them singletons. These same data were also listed under a study on T cells expressing NK-cell markers.

The sequenced sample consisted of CD4+ T cells sorted from blood. These receptors were taken from a woman between 18 and 29 years old in good health.

The chain joins TRBV20-1 to TRBJ2-2, with D possibly being TRBD2 (5 bases). The V gene lost 3 bases and the J gene lost 5 bases, with 10 bases spanning the gap. The CDR3 is made up of 13 amino acids. The V gene's germline CDR1 is DFQATT and CDR2 SNEGSKA (reference sequence). The CDR3 is CSASGGRTGELFF. For the CDR3, the DNA is TGCAGTGCTAGTGGTGGGAGAACCGGGGAGCTGTTTTTT.

The chain couples TRBV5-1 to TRBJ2-4; D not certain. The germline V gene encodes CDR1 SGHRS and CDR2 YFSETQ. The CDR3 contains 14 residues. The V end lost 0 bases, the J end lost 3 bases, and 7 bases lay between the germline ends. The CDR3 nucleotides are TGCGCCAGCAGCTTGGAGGGCAGCAAAAACATTCAGTACTTC. This gives the protein CASSLEGSKNIQYF. Together with reference TRBV5-1 and TRBJ2-4, the CDR3 gives the full variable domain: KAGVTQTPRYLIKTRGQQVTLSCSPISGHRSVSWYQQTPGQGLQFLFEYFSETQRNKGNFPGRFSGRQFSNSRSEMNVSTLELGDSALYLCASSLEGSKNIQYFGAGTRLSVL.

The sample holds many counts of this clonotype. This chain joins TRBV12-3 or TRBV12-4 and TRBJ2-7, with TRBD1 identical over 9 bases. CDR3 length: 17 amino acids. V was clipped by 0 bases and J by 6 bases; unmatched bases: 12. The CDR3 bases are TGTGCCAGCAGTTTAGCGAGCCGGGACAGGGCCCCTCGCGAGCAGTACTTC. Its translation: CASSLASRDRAPREQYF.

This rearrangement joins TRBV6-1 to TRBJ2-3; 11 bases fit TRBD2. V lost 5 bases to trimming and J lost 1 base; unmatched junction nucleotides: 5. CDR3 length equals 16 residues. CDR1 MNHNS and CDR2 SASEGT come from the germline V gene. This chain's CDR3 is CASSSPLAGGTDTQYF. The CDR3 region has the DNA TGTGCCAGCAGTAGCCCACTAGCGGGGGGCACAGATACGCAGTATTTT.

This clonotype came up a few times. V is TRBV3-1 and J is TRBJ2-1, with 8 bases that match TRBD2. In germline, CDR1 is LGHDT, CDR2 YNNKEL (reference sequence). Trimming removed 1 base from V and 8 bases from J; junction bases left unmatched: 10. This CDR3 has 16 amino acids. The CDR3 is CASSQAGAGGRDEQFF. The CDR3, as DNA: TGTGCCAGCAGCCAAGCGGGGGCGGGAGGAAGGGATGAGCAGTTCTTC.

The chain links TRBV29-1 to TRBJ2-3; TRBD1 matches at 8 bases. V dropped 6 bases and J dropped 2; count of bases not matched to a gene: 10. Germline loops: CDR1 SQVTM, CDR2 ANQGSEA. The CDR3 sequence is 15 residues long. The CDR3 DNA sequence: TGCAGCGTCGGGACGGGACAGGCAATCACAGATACGCAGTATTTT. Translated, it gives CSVGTGQAITDTQYF.

This sequence joins TRBV5-1 and TRBJ2-3; D gene unclear. The CDR3 spans 14 residues. V shed 2 bases and J shed 1 base, with 8 bases lying between them. Germline V gene sequence: CDR1 SGHRS, CDR2 YFSETQ. The CDR3 DNA reads TGCGCCAGCAGCTTCGGACCAGGCACAGATACGCAGTATTTT. Protein: CASSFGPGTDTQYF.

The chain's CDR3 is CASRSTGTEGSYTF. CDR3 coding DNA: TGTGCCAGCAGGTCCACCGGGACAGAAGGGAGCTACACCTTC. The chain uses TRBV7-8 and TRBJ1-2, with TRBD1 matching over 7 bases. Trimming cost V 6 bases and J 9 bases; bases outside gene matches: 13. Germline assignment: CDR1 SGHVS and CDR2 FQNEAQ. The CDR3 covers 14 residues.

There are many counts of this clonotype. The chain recombines TRBV11-2 with TRBJ2-1, with TRBD2 identical over 12 bases. The length of the CDR3 is 15 residues. The V and J ends lost 1 base and 9 bases, in that order; junction bases with no gene match: 4. Germline CDR1 reads SGHAT; CDR2 reads FQNNGV. CDR3 bases: TGTGCCAGCAGCTTAGCCCTAGCGGGAGGGCCTGAGCAGTTCTTC. Residues: CASSLALAGGPEQFF.

This clonotype showed up just a few times. V and J are TRBV5-1 and TRBJ1-3; D remains unclear. Germline V gene data show CDR1 as SGHRS and CDR2 as YFSETQ. The CDR3 runs 16 residues. Trimming took 2 bases from V and 0 from J, leaving 12 bases between them. Here the CDR3 reads CASSFSTTSSGNTIYF. The CDR3 DNA reads as TGCGCCAGCAGCTTCTCTACAACTAGCTCTGGAAACACCATATATTTT.

The genes are TRBV5-1 and TRBJ2-3; the match to TRBD2 covers 9 bases. The germline gives CDR1 SGHRS, CDR2 YFSETQ. The CDR3 contains 17 residues. Unmatched junction bases numbered 13, after V lost 0 bases and J lost 8 bases. The CDR3 DNA follows: TGCGCCAGCAGCTTGGCCGTAGCGGGGGAGGTCAAGTCTACGCAGTATTTT. This gives the protein CASSLAVAGEVKSTQYF.

The rearrangement links TRBV20-1 to TRBJ2-3; D is undetermined. The germline V and J ends were trimmed by 3 bases and 3 bases, with 10 bases remaining between them. Germline loops: CDR1 DFQATT, CDR2 SNEGSKA (reference sequence). The CDR3 has 13 residues. The CDR3 DNA reads TGCAGTGCTAGCGGGCAGTGGACAGATACGCAGTATTTT. The encoded protein is CSASGQWTDTQYF.

This clonotype was seen a handful of times. The J gene is TRBJ1-1, the V gene TRBV20-1; D is perhaps TRBD1 (6 bases). V was cut by 3 bases and J by 1 base, with 12 bases left in between. This CDR3 has 14 amino acids. Per germline, CDR1 DFQATT and CDR2 SNEGSKA (reference sequence). The DNA of the CDR3 is TGCAGTGCTAGGAAATCGGGGGCGAACACTGAAGCTTTCTTT. The encoded protein is CSARKSGANTEAFF.

The chain joins TRBV5-4 to TRBJ2-1, with a tentative D call TRBD2 (5 bases). This CDR3 region has 16 residues. Germline CDR1 reads SGHNT; CDR2 reads YYREEE (reference sequence). V shed 4 bases and J shed 6 bases, with 20 bases lying between them. The DNA of the CDR3 is TGTGCCAGCAGCCGTTCGGGGATCCTGTCAGCCAATGAGCAGTTCTTC. This translates into CASSRSGILSANEQFF.

The chain joins TRBV18 to TRBJ1-6, with TRBD1 matching 7 bases. CDR1 and CDR2 from the germline V gene are KGHSH and LQKENI. CDR3 size: 17 residues. Trimming removed 6 bases from V and 7 bases from J; junction bases left unmatched: 15. The CDR3 DNA reads as TGTGCCAGCTCCCACAATATAGGGGGCCGGGAGAATTCACCCCTCCACTTT. It specifies CASSHNIGGRENSPLHF.

This rearrangement joins TRBV29-1 to TRBJ1-1; tentative D call: TRBD1 (6 bases). Germline V CDR1 and CDR2: SQVTM, ANQGSEA. Trimming pared 7 bases from V and 1 base from J, leaving 10 bases between. CDR3 length: 12 residues. CDR3 in amino acids: CSADRQNTEAFF. The CDR3 DNA sequence: TGCAGCGCCGACAGGCAGAACACTGAAGCTTTCTTT.

The chain combines TRBV7-9 with TRBJ2-1; D not resolved. V was trimmed by 3 bases and J by 0 bases, leaving 9 bases between them. The CDR3 is 15 residues long. Germline CDR1 and CDR2: SEHNR and FQNEAQ (reference sequence). The CDR3, as DNA: TGTGCCAGCAGCTTCTCACTTAGCTCCTACAATGAGCAGTTCTTC. This sequence encodes CASSFSLSSYNEQFF. The variable domain in full, completed from reference TRBV7-9 and TRBJ2-1, reads DTGVSQNPRHKITKRGQNVTFRCDPISEHNRLYWYRQTLGQGPEFLTYFQNEAQLEKSRLLSDRFSAERPKGSFSTLEIQRTEQGDSAMYLCASSFSLSSYNEQFFGPGTRLTVL.

This clonotype was detected only a few times. This rearrangement joins TRBV29-1 to TRBJ1-2, with 10 bases lining up with TRBD1. J lost 7 bases, V lost 6 bases, and 5 bases had no gene match. CDR3 length: 12 residues. Germline V gene sequence: CDR1 SQVTM, CDR2 ANQGSEA. The CDR3, as DNA: TGCAGCGTATGGGGACAGGGGTCTGGCTACACCTTC. Translated, it gives CSVWGQGSGYTF.

The chain combines TRBV5-1 with TRBJ2-1; D not certain. The CDR3 has 14 residues. The V gene lost 0 bases and the J gene lost 6 bases, with 10 bases spanning the gap. Per germline, CDR1 SGHRS and CDR2 YFSETQ. The CDR3 DNA follows: TGCGCCAGCAGCTTGGAACGGAACGGCAATGAGCAGTTCTTC. Protein product: CASSLERNGNEQFF.

This clonotype showed up just a few times. The genes are TRBV7-9 and TRBJ1-3, with D possibly TRBD1 on 5 matching bases. The germline gives CDR1 SEHNR, CDR2 FQNEAQ (reference sequence). This CDR3 is built from 15 residues. The V and J ends lost 6 bases and 0 bases respectively, with 12 bases between them. CDR3 loop: CASRQDGFSGNTIYF. The CDR3 DNA follows: TGTGCCAGCAGACAGGACGGCTTCTCTGGAAACACCATATATTTT.

This clonotype has a handful of counts. The chain uses TRBV6-5 and TRBJ1-2, with TRBD1 matching 12 bases. This CDR3 has 19 amino acids. Germline V gene sequence: CDR1 MNHEY, CDR2 SVGAGI. V shed 2 bases and J 4 bases; nucleotides not matched to a gene: 14. In DNA form, the CDR3 reads TGTGCCAGCAGTTACAGCCCCAGTTACGGGACAGGGGGCCGCTATGGCTACACCTTC. Its translation: CASSYSPSYGTGGRYGYTF.

This clonotype was found a few times. The chain recombines TRBV7-9 with TRBJ1-1; 7 bases map to TRBD1. Germline CDR1 is SEHNR and CDR2 is FQNEAQ (reference sequence). The CDR3 loop spans 15 amino acids. V trimming: 4 bases; J trimming: 7 bases; junction bases outside the gene matches: 12. CDR3 bases: TGTGCCAGCAGCTATCTCTCCGGGACAGAAAGTGAAGCTTTCTTT. Protein sequence: CASSYLSGTESEAFF.

This clonotype has more than one count but fewer than ten. The chain has TRBV7-2 and TRBJ2-1; 10 bases align to TRBD2. The CDR3 is 14 amino acids. The germline V gene encodes CDR1 SGHTA and CDR2 FQGNSA. Trimming cost V 5 bases and J 7 bases; bases outside gene matches: 5. The CDR3, as DNA: TGTGCCAGCAGCCTGAGACTAGCGGGTAATGAGCAGTTCTTC. Translation gives CASSLRLAGNEQFF.

In DNA, the CDR3 is TGTGCCAGCAGCCAAGATATAGCGGGCCACGAGCAGTACTTC. This codes for CASSQDIAGHEQYF. The chain joins TRBV3-1 to TRBJ2-7; TRBD2 matches 7 bases. CDR3 length: 14 residues. Germline CDR1 and CDR2: LGHDT and YNNKEL (reference sequence). V shed 0 bases, J shed 5 bases, and the junction held 4 bases outside the gene matches.

V gene TRBV27 combines with J gene TRBJ2-1, with D possibly matching TRBD1 (6 bases). The V gene's germline CDR1 is MNHEY and CDR2 SMNVEV (reference sequence). V dropped 2 bases and J dropped 15 bases, with 17 bases sitting between them. The CDR3 is 13 residues long. In DNA, the CDR3 is TGTGCCAGCAGTTTAGCACTAGATACAGGGCGGTTCTTC. Translating it yields CASSLALDTGRFF.

This clonotype has only a few counts. V and J are TRBV5-1 and TRBJ2-7, with 10 bases fitting TRBD2. Losses at the gene ends were 2 bases for V and 4 bases for J; bases not matched to a gene: 6. The length of the CDR3 is 15 residues. In germline, CDR1 is SGHRS, CDR2 YFSETQ. Here the CDR3 reads CASSFALAGNYEQYF. The CDR3 bases are TGCGCCAGCAGCTTTGCACTAGCGGGGAATTACGAGCAGTACTTC.

V is TRBV7-9 and J is TRBJ2-7; unclear D gene. The CDR3 loop spans 15 amino acids. The germline CDR1 and CDR2 sequences are SEHNR and FQNEAQ (reference sequence). V lost 2 bases and J lost 4, with 15 bases in between. The CDR3 reads CASSLYGSMRYEQYF. The CDR3 DNA is TGTGCCAGCAGCTTATATGGGTCTATGCGGTACGAGCAGTACTTC.

CDR3 nucleotide sequence: TGTGCCATCAGTGACCCGGACAGGGGGCTGGAGACCCAGTACTTC. It is translated as CAISDPDRGLETQYF. The V gene is TRBV10-3, the J gene TRBJ2-5; 11 bases are shared with TRBD1. This CDR3 region has 15 residues. Germline CDR1 ENHRY, CDR2 SYGVKD. V was pared by 3 bases and J by 5 bases, with 5 bases of the junction left unmatched.

This chain connects TRBV5-1 to TRBJ2-7; TRBD1 matches 7 bases. The CDR3 runs 19 residues. V lost 1 base and J lost 6; bases outside the gene matches: 22. CDR1 SGHRS and CDR2 YFSETQ come from the germline V gene. CDR3 sequence (DNA): TGCGCCAGCAGCTTGTTGGGAATTGGGCGAGGGACAGTGGGCCTCGAGCAGTACTTC. Translation: CASSLLGIGRGTVGLEQYF.